This T cell receptor (beta chain) stems from a study of blood T cells in healthy people across ages. The study's findings and limits: Naive T cell percentage showed a strong correlation with TCR beta diversity. Unsorted PBMC material precluded a definitive naive versus antigen-experienced comparison.

Donors each provided around 10 milliliters of peripheral blood. Total RNA extracted from each sample amounted to at least 6 micrograms. V lost 1 base, J lost 6 bases, and 9 bases lay in between. The CDR3 is 13 amino acids. The germline CDR1 and CDR2 sequences are LGHDT and YNNKEL (reference sequence). In regard to this clonotype: The target antigen is unknown.

A sample-barcoded 5' primer and a J-beta primer mix were used in a second PCR of roughly 7 to 11 cycles. TCRdb re-called the 5' RACE reads with MiXCR, one entry per CDR3 protein. This repertoire shows about 900,000 distinct CDR3 sequences, roughly 60% found once; its top ten account for around 30%. The V and J genes are TRBV3-1 and TRBJ1-2; D unclear. The specimen was blood. This TCR was recovered from a man in his thirties or forties in good health. The CDR3 DNA follows: TGTGCCAGCAGCCAAGGGGCTGGTGATGGCTACACCTTC. Translation gives CASSQGAGDGYTF.